This passage covers 10 T cell receptor beta chains from one sample sequenced in a study of T cell changes during pregnancy in multiple sclerosis. TCRdb's table, derived via immunoSEQ multiplex PCR, lists solely in-frame clones and lacks some. Of roughly 97,000 clones in the sample, just over 90% are singletons; the top ten hold over 0.6%. Source: peripheral blood, taken in the second trimester of pregnancy. The source is a female donor in good health, enrolled as a control in a pregnancy study.

The genes are TRBV4-2 and TRBJ1-6, with D perhaps matching TRBD1 (5 bases). Germline values: CDR1 LGHNA, CDR2 YNFKEQ. Trimming took off 3 bases at V and 9 bases at J, with 21 bases between the two ends. The CDR3 runs to 17 residues. The CDR3 here is CASSQDRRAVYGSPLHF. CDR3 DNA: TGTGCCAGCAGCCAGGATCGCAGGGCTGTGTATGGTTCACCCCTCCACTTT.

The chain has TRBV28 and TRBJ2-1, with 10 bases that match TRBD2. This CDR3 has 15 amino acids. Germline lookup yields CDR1 MDHEN and CDR2 SYDVKM. After removal of 4 bases from V and 7 bases from J, the junction contained 7 bases not matched to a gene. This CDR3 reads CASSSLAGGRNEQFF. The CDR3 DNA follows: TGTGCCAGCAGTTCCTTAGCGGGAGGAAGGAATGAGCAGTTCTTC.

V usage is TRBV9 and J usage is TRBJ2-5; 7 nucleotides agree with TRBD1. The CDR3 has 17 residues. Germline CDR1 and CDR2: SGDLS and YYNGEE. V dropped 2 bases and J dropped 5; count of bases not matched to a gene: 15. CDR3 DNA sequence: TGTGCCAGCAGCGTCTCGACGACAGGGAGTCCCCTGGAGACCCAGTACTTC. Its protein product is CASSVSTTGSPLETQYF.

The chain recombines TRBV9 with TRBJ2-5; 10 positions agree with TRBD1. The CDR3 has 16 residues. Germline trimming cut 6 bases from V and 2 bases from J; bases unmatched to any gene: 10. Per germline, CDR1 SGDLS and CDR2 YYNGEE. The CDR3, as DNA: TGTGCCAGCACCAGAACACCGGGACAGGGGCAAGAGACCCAGTACTTC. The encoded protein is CASTRTPGQGQETQYF.

This chain connects TRBV5-6 to TRBJ2-5; 8 nucleotides align to TRBD1. The CDR3 is 15 amino acids. Germline loops: CDR1 SGHDT, CDR2 YYEEEE. J was trimmed by 4 bases and V by 4 bases; bases with no gene match: 9. The CDR3 loop reads CASSPMTGVVETQYF. CDR3 bases: TGTGCCAGCAGCCCAATGACAGGGGTAGTAGAGACCCAGTACTTC.

The CDR3 nucleotides are TGCGCCAGCAGAAGGTCAGGTTTGCAGGAAGGGGGCACAGATACGCAGTATTTT. It translates to CASRRSGLQEGGTDTQYF. V gene TRBV4-1 combines with J gene TRBJ2-3; D possibly corresponds to TRBD1 (5 bases). V lost 6 bases, J lost 1 base, and 23 bases lay in between. This CDR3 spans 18 amino acids. In germline, CDR1 is MGHRA, CDR2 YSYEKL.

The chain carries TRBV14 and TRBJ2-6; D possibly corresponds to TRBD1 (6 bases). V lost 4 bases to trimming and J lost 0 bases, with 19 bases between them. Germline V gives CDR1 SGHDN, CDR2 FVKESK. The length of the CDR3 is 19 residues. CDR3 sequence (DNA): TGTGCCAGCAGCCCCCGCGTGACAGGAGCTCTCTCTGGGGCCAACGTCCTGACTTTC. It yields the protein CASSPRVTGALSGANVLTF.

The J gene is TRBJ2-7, the V gene TRBV25-1; D possibly corresponds to TRBD1 (6 bases). CDR3 length: 13 amino acids. Germline lookup yields CDR1 MGHDK and CDR2 SYGVNS. V was pared by 5 bases and J by 6 bases, with 14 bases between. The CDR3 sequence: CASSWGQGSEQYF. The CDR3 bases are TGTGCCAGCAGTTGGGGGCAGGGCTCCGAGCAGTACTTC.

The chain joins TRBV5-1 to TRBJ1-1; D ambiguous. Germline CDR1 reads SGHRS; CDR2 reads YFSETQ. The V end lost 6 bases, the J end lost 1 base, and 19 bases lay between the germline ends. The CDR3 spans 16 residues. The CDR3 region has the DNA TGCGCCAGCACCCCCCCTTCGGGGTCGGGGAACACTGAAGCTTTCTTT. It is translated as CASTPPSGSGNTEAFF.

The V and J genes are TRBV6-5 and TRBJ2-7; TRBD2 might be the D (7 bases). CDR1 is MNHEY, CDR2 SVGAGI, per germline. Trimming removed 2 bases at V and 2 bases at J, with 13 bases between. CDR3 length: 15 amino acids. CDR3 nucleotide sequence: TGTGCCAGCAGTTACGGCCAGGGGACTACCTACGAGCAGTACTTC. Translation: CASSYGQGTTYEQYF.